These 3 T cell receptor beta chains share one sample of origin, sequenced in a study of shared clonotypes between healthy human individuals. Profiling relied on immunoSEQ multiplex PCR, and the TCRdb table lists in-frame clones only, not all of them. The sample carries roughly 2.5 million clones, 85% to 95% recorded once. The sequencing input was naive CD4+ T cells sorted from blood. Stated subset: CD45RA+ positively selected. These TCRs come from a man aged 18 to 30 in good health.

This chain joins TRBV6-1 and TRBJ2-3; the D is unclear. This CDR3 contains 12 residues. Germline V gene data show CDR1 as MNHNS and CDR2 as SASEGT. The V and J ends lost 2 bases and 5 bases respectively, with 5 bases between them. This CDR3 reads CASSEQVDTQYF. CDR3 bases: TGTGCCAGCAGTGAACAGGTAGATACGCAGTATTTT.

This clone was counted once. The gene calls are TRBV11-2 and TRBJ2-7; 9 positions match TRBD1. CDR1 and CDR2 from the germline V gene are SGHAT and FQNNGV. CDR3 length: 15 amino acids. V lost 5 bases to trimming and J lost 0 bases; unmatched junction nucleotides: 5. The CDR3 DNA reads as TGTGCCAGCAGCCTTCAGACAGGGGGCTCCTACGAGCAGTACTTC. Protein: CASSLQTGGSYEQYF.

The rearrangement uses TRBV5-6 and TRBJ2-1; D gene uncertain. In germline, CDR1 is SGHDT, CDR2 YYEEEE. Trimming cost V 2 bases and J 0 bases, with 9 bases left between them. The length of the CDR3 is 15 residues. For the CDR3, the DNA is TGTGCCAGCAGCTTCGACAAGAGCTCCTACAATGAGCAGTTCTTC. It codes for CASSFDKSSYNEQFF.